This TCR beta chain was sequenced for a study of post-analysis software for immune sequencing data. Background on the study: Relapsing-remitting, secondary progressive and progressive-relapsing multiple sclerosis were all included among the disease courses. Overall study results and limits: Elevated frequency relative to controls characterized several TRBV segments in patients, TRBV5-6, TRBV5-1 and TRBV20-1 among them. Normalized Chao1 diversity in multiple sclerosis patients fell significantly below that of controls.

Carried by the TCR beta cDNA libraries were unique molecular identifiers. TCRdb passed the PCR reads through MiXCR, listing each CDR3 protein once. The table has fewer than 850,000 distinct CDR3 sequences, roughly 27% seen once. The germline V gene has CDR1 DFQATT and CDR2 SNEGSKA (reference sequence). This CDR3 is 14 amino acids long. J gave up 0 bases and V 6 bases, and 5 bases lay outside the gene matches. In this sample, this clonotype turned up a few times. Its matching antigen is unknown. The sample taken for sequencing was blood. The chain combines TRBV20-1 with TRBJ2-1, with 7 bases matching TRBD1. The clonotype originates from a girl aged 10-17 years with multiple sclerosis. CDR3 protein: CSAEDRSSYNEQFF. CDR3 nucleotides: TGCAGTGCCGAGGACAGGAGCTCCTACAATGAGCAGTTCTTC.